The 27 T cell receptor beta chains reported below all come from one sample, sequenced in a study of response to subunit inactivated influenza vaccine. TCRdb re-called the RT-PCR reads with MiXCR, one entry per CDR3 protein. The data show about 650,000 distinct CDR3 sequences, 12% to 15% seen once. Source: PBMCs from blood, taken roughly 2 weeks before vaccination. All receptors come from a man in his fifties who received an inactivated influenza vaccine.

The chain employs TRBV21-1 and TRBJ1-1. TRBV21-1 is a known pseudogene. The CDR3 has 15 residues. The CDR3 reads CASSKVGEMNTEAFF. CDR3 DNA sequence: TGTGCCAGCAGCAAAGTCGGGGAGATGAACACTGAAGCTTTCTTT.

This clonotype has only a few counts. V and J are TRBV25-1 and TRBJ1-3; weak D call: TRBD1 (5 bases). V dropped 3 bases and J dropped 3 bases, with 9 bases sitting between them. The CDR3 runs to 14 residues. Per germline, CDR1 MGHDK and CDR2 SYGVNS. The CDR3 coding sequence is TGTGCCAGCAGTGACAGGGTTGGTGGAAACACCATATATTTT. It encodes CASSDRVGGNTIYF.

This clonotype showed up just a few times. The chain recombines TRBV7-3 with TRBJ2-7, with TRBD2 identical over 12 bases. CDR3 length: 15 amino acids. The germline V gene has CDR1 SGHTA and CDR2 FQGTGA. V gave up 3 bases and J gave up 5 bases; unmatched junction bases: 5. CDR3 in DNA: TGTGCCAGCAGCTTTGGACTAGCGGGAATCAACGAGCAGTACTTC. Translated, it gives CASSFGLAGINEQYF.

There are a few counts of this clonotype. The chain links TRBV6-2 or TRBV6-3 to TRBJ2-2; perhaps TRBD1 as D (5 bases). The CDR3 totals 16 residues. Per germline, CDR1 MNHEY and CDR2 SVGEGT. Trimming left V 7 bases short and J 8 bases short, with 23 bases between. The CDR3 is CASTSALQGRGGELFF. The CDR3 nucleotides read TGTGCCAGCACTTCGGCCCTCCAGGGCCGCGGAGGGGAGCTGTTTTTT.

J is TRBJ2-7 and V is TRBV29-1; TRBD2 agrees at 8 bases. V lost 5 bases to trimming and J lost 1 base; unmatched junction nucleotides: 7. Germline CDR1 and CDR2: SQVTM and ANQGSEA. The CDR3 loop spans 14 amino acids. Here the CDR3 DNA reads TGCAGCGTTTCATATACGGGAGGGTCCTACGAGCAGTACTTC. It codes for CSVSYTGGSYEQYF.

The rearrangement uses TRBV20-1 and TRBJ2-3, with TRBD2 identical over 9 bases. This CDR3 spans 16 amino acids. Unmatched junction bases numbered 8, after V lost 0 bases and J lost 4 bases. The germline gives CDR1 DFQATT, CDR2 SNEGSKA (reference sequence). CDR3 protein: CSARDRRKRGADTQYF. The DNA of the CDR3 is TGCAGTGCTAGAGATCGGCGGAAGCGGGGGGCAGATACGCAGTATTTT.

This clonotype occurred many times. This chain joins TRBV4-1 and TRBJ2-7; 7 bases match TRBD1. Looked up from germline, CDR1 is MGHRA and CDR2 is YSYEKL. V lost 1 base, J lost 3 bases, and 3 bases stayed unmatched. The CDR3 has 14 amino acids. CDR3 DNA sequence: TGCGCCAGCAGCCAAGTAACAGGGGTCTACGAGCAGTACTTC. Protein: CASSQVTGVYEQYF.

J is TRBJ2-1 and V is TRBV7-9, with 13 bases lining up with TRBD2. CDR1 and CDR2 (germline): SEHNR, FQNEAQ (reference sequence). CDR3 length: 15 residues. V lost 7 bases to trimming and J lost 9 bases; unmatched junction nucleotides: 9. The chain's CDR3 is CASTWTSGRVVEQFF. The DNA for the CDR3 is TGTGCCAGCACCTGGACTAGCGGGAGAGTCGTTGAGCAGTTCTTC. Using reference TRBV7-9 and TRBJ2-1 for the parts outside the CDR3, the full variable domain is DTGVSQNPRHKITKRGQNVTFRCDPISEHNRLYWYRQTLGQGPEFLTYFQNEAQLEKSRLLSDRFSAERPKGSFSTLEIQRTEQGDSAMYLCASTWTSGRVVEQFFGPGTRLTVL.

This sequence joins TRBV4-3 and TRBJ1-1, with D tentatively TRBD1 (5 bases). Germline assignment: CDR1 LGHNA and CDR2 YSLEER. CDR3 length: 16 amino acids. V was trimmed by 1 base and J by 6 bases, leaving 18 bases between them. CDR3 in DNA: TGCGCCAGCAGCCAAGGGCTAGGTAAAGGGGCCTCTGAAGCTTTCTTT. It encodes CASSQGLGKGASEAFF.

This chain joins TRBV7-6 and TRBJ2-5; D gene uncertain. With 3 bases removed from V and 5 bases from J, the gap between germline ends came to 13 bases. Germline V gene lookup returns CDR1 SGHVS and CDR2 FNYEAQ. CDR3 length: 14 residues. This chain's CDR3 is CASSLPGPRETQYF. The CDR3 bases are TGTGCCAGCAGCTTGCCCGGGCCCAGGGAGACCCAGTACTTC.

The sample holds many counts of this clonotype. The V gene is TRBV7-8, the J gene TRBJ2-2, with D unclear. CDR3 length: 17 amino acids. Germline assignment: CDR1 SGHVS and CDR2 FQNEAQ. V was clipped by 1 base and J by 2 bases, with 14 bases between them. The CDR3 sequence: CASSLVRSRINTGELFF. Here the CDR3 DNA reads TGTGCCAGCAGCTTAGTGCGGAGCAGGATCAACACCGGGGAGCTGTTTTTT.

The V call is TRBV3-1, the J call TRBJ2-1; D is possibly TRBD2 (6 bases). The CDR3 has 18 residues. The V end lost 2 bases, the J end lost 2 bases, and 19 bases lay between the germline ends. The germline gives CDR1 LGHDT, CDR2 YNNKEL (reference sequence). This CDR3 reads CASSQRALANGAYNEQFF. CDR3 bases: TGTGCCAGCAGCCAAAGGGCGCTAGCGAACGGCGCCTACAATGAGCAGTTCTTC.

V is TRBV11-2 and J is TRBJ2-7; TRBD1 might be the D (6 bases). The V and J ends lost 5 bases and 2 bases respectively, with 10 bases between them. Germline CDR1 is SGHAT and CDR2 is FQNNGV. The CDR3 is 13 residues long. CDR3 DNA sequence: TGTGCCAGCAGCCCAGGGGACACCTACGAGCAGTACTTC. This translates into CASSPGDTYEQYF.

This clonotype occurred a few times. The chain is built from TRBV6-5 and TRBJ2-1; D is unresolved. The CDR3 runs to 13 residues. CDR1 and CDR2 from the germline V gene are MNHEY and SVGAGI. Trimming left V 2 bases short and J 11 bases short, with 13 bases between. In nucleotides, the CDR3 is TGTGCCAGCAGTTACGGTTTGGCGTCAAAGCAGTTCTTC. Translated, it gives CASSYGLASKQFF.

The chain joins TRBV4-3 to TRBJ2-3; 13 bases line up with TRBD2. The length of the CDR3 is 17 residues. Germline lookup yields CDR1 LGHNA and CDR2 YSLEER. The J segment lost 0 bases and the V segment lost 1 base, leaving 1 base of the junction unmatched. CDR3 residues: CASSQGTSGSSTDTQYF. In DNA form, the CDR3 reads TGCGCCAGCAGCCAAGGGACTAGCGGGAGTAGCACAGATACGCAGTATTTT.

This clonotype was counted many times. The V and J genes are TRBV11-2 and TRBJ2-1, with D hard to call. The CDR3 consists of 17 residues. Germline-derived CDR1 and CDR2 are SGHAT and FQNNGV. V was pared by 1 base and J by 2 bases, with 15 bases between. CDR3 sequence: CASSLGYLEFTYNEQFF. For the CDR3, the DNA is TGTGCCAGCAGCTTAGGGTACCTCGAGTTCACCTACAATGAGCAGTTCTTC.

This clonotype was detected a few times. J is TRBJ1-2 and V is TRBV5-1; D gene ambiguous. The ends were cut back, 4 bases at V and 2 bases at J, with 15 bases in the middle. Germline V gene lookup returns CDR1 SGHRS and CDR2 YFSETQ. This CDR3 has 15 residues. CDR3 amino acids: CASSRLSGSNYGYTF. Written as DNA, the CDR3 is TGCGCCAGCAGCAGATTGTCGGGCAGCAACTATGGCTACACCTTC.

Concerning this clonotype itself: This may come from a read error, since a much larger clone is one base off. The chain carries TRBV7-8 and TRBJ2-3; 11 bases map to TRBD1. J gave up 6 bases and V 3 bases, and 5 bases lay outside the gene matches. There are 15 residues in the CDR3. Germline lookup yields CDR1 SGHVS and CDR2 FQNEAQ. The CDR3 DNA follows: TGTGCCAGCAGCTTTTCCGGGACAGGGGGGGATACGCAGTATTTT. Translating it yields CASSFSGTGGDTQYF.

This clonotype has just a few counts. The chain recombines TRBV6-2 or TRBV6-3 with TRBJ2-2; maybe TRBD2 (5 bases). Germline V gene lookup returns CDR1 MNHEY and CDR2 SVGEGT. CDR3 length: 15 residues. Trimming took 5 bases from V and 5 from J, leaving 15 bases between them. The CDR3 protein is CASSPGLLRTGELFF. The CDR3 DNA follows: TGTGCCAGCAGTCCAGGACTTCTTAGGACCGGGGAGCTGTTTTTT.

J is TRBJ2-7 and V is TRBV6-2 or TRBV6-3; TRBD1 matches at 7 bases. CDR1 and CDR2 (germline): MNHEY, SVGEGT. The CDR3 is 15 residues long. V was clipped by 6 bases and J by 3 bases; unmatched bases: 11. The CDR3 nucleotides are TGTGCCAGCAGCCAATACCGGGACAGAGTCTACGAGCAGTACTTC. Its protein product is CASSQYRDRVYEQYF.

This clonotype was seen a handful of times. This sequence joins TRBV20-1 and TRBJ1-5; unclear D gene. The V and J ends lost 0 bases and 0 bases respectively, with 15 bases between them. The CDR3 sequence is 17 residues long. Looked up from germline, CDR1 is DFQATT and CDR2 is SNEGSKA (reference sequence). Written as DNA, the CDR3 is TGCAGTGCTAGAGACCCCCTTTCGGGGAATAGCAATCAGCCCCAGCATTTT. Its protein product is CSARDPLSGNSNQPQHF.

This clonotype has a count of ten or more. This rearrangement joins TRBV29-1 to TRBJ2-6; D tentatively fits TRBD1 or TRBD2 (5 bases each). Per germline, CDR1 SQVTM and CDR2 ANQGSEA. Trimming took 5 bases from V and 2 from J, leaving 7 bases between them. This CDR3 is 13 amino acids long. CDR3 in DNA: TGCAGCGTTTGGGGGACTGGGGCCAACGTCCTGACTTTC. Its translation: CSVWGTGANVLTF.

The rearrangement uses TRBV20-1 and TRBJ2-5; D might be TRBD1 (6 bases). Trimming removed 6 bases from V and 6 bases from J, with 17 bases in between. Germline V gene sequence: CDR1 DFQATT, CDR2 SNEGSKA (reference sequence). The CDR3 runs 13 residues. The CDR3, as DNA: TGCAGTGCCTCCCTGACAGGTGAAAAGACCCAGTACTTC. Amino acids: CSASLTGEKTQYF.

The rearrangement joins TRBV24-1 to TRBJ2-1, with a tentative D call TRBD2 (6 bases). V dropped 4 bases and J dropped 7 bases, with 13 bases sitting between them. The CDR3 is 14 amino acids. Per germline, CDR1 KGHDR and CDR2 SFDVKD. The CDR3 nucleotides read TGTGCCACCAGTGAAGGGCTAGCGAGGAATGAGCAGTTCTTC. It specifies CATSEGLARNEQFF.

This clonotype was seen more than once but under ten times. The chain is built from TRBV7-2 and TRBJ2-3; 9 bases line up with TRBD1. Unmatched junction bases numbered 5, after V lost 5 bases and J lost 2 bases. The CDR3 is 15 residues long. The germline gives CDR1 SGHTA, CDR2 FQGNSA. DNA of the CDR3: TGTGCCAGCAGCACACGGACAGGGGACACAGATACGCAGTATTTT. Its translation is CASSTRTGDTDTQYF.

This clonotype was observed at least ten times. The chain carries TRBV18 and TRBJ2-6; D unclear. Trimming left V 6 bases short and J 0 bases short, with 6 bases between. CDR3 length: 14 amino acids. Germline V gene data show CDR1 as KGHSH and CDR2 as LQKENI. CDR3 in amino acids: CASSPNSGANVLTF. The CDR3 DNA sequence: TGTGCCAGCTCTCCTAACTCTGGGGCCAACGTCCTGACTTTC.

This chain uses TRBV7-8 with TRBJ1-1, with a tentative D call TRBD1 (5 bases). With 0 bases removed from V and 6 bases from J, the gap between germline ends came to 11 bases. In germline, CDR1 is SGHVS, CDR2 FQNEAQ. The CDR3 has 14 amino acids. The CDR3 region has the DNA TGTGCCAGCAGCTTAGCGGGATGGGGGGCTGAAGCTTTCTTT. Its protein is CASSLAGWGAEAFF. Filled out from reference TRBV7-8 and TRBJ1-1, the complete variable domain reads GAGVSQSPRYKVAKRGQDVALRCDPISGHVSLFWYQQALGQGPEFLTYFQNEAQLDKSGLPSDRFFAERPEGSVSTLKIQRTQQEDSAVYLCASSLAGWGAEAFFGQGTRLTVV.